Following are 11 T cell receptor beta chains from one sample sequenced in a study of blood T cell repertoires in COVID-19. The protocol was immunoSEQ multiplex PCR, while the TCRdb copy is restricted to in-frame clones and leaves out a portion. The table includes some 190,000 clones, about 91% detected once. The material sequenced was PBMCs or T cells enriched from blood (not recorded which). The receptor source for this set is a middle-aged woman with acute COVID-19.

The chain recombines TRBV19 with TRBJ1-6; 9 nucleotides match TRBD1. Germline V gene sequence: CDR1 LNHDA, CDR2 SQIVND (reference sequence). The CDR3 is 17 amino acids. V shed 3 bases, J shed 7 bases, and the junction held 10 bases outside the gene matches. The CDR3 DNA follows: TGTGCCAGTAGTATCACCTACCCCGGGACAGGGAATTCACCCCTCCACTTT. Encoded protein: CASSITYPGTGNSPLHF.

This chain joins TRBV3-1 (or the pseudogene TRBV3-2) and TRBJ1-1; D perhaps matches TRBD1 (6 bases). Deletions cut 2 bases from V and 4 bases from J, with 11 bases between. Germline V gene lookup returns CDR1 LGHDT and CDR2 YNNKEL (reference sequence). This CDR3 has 14 residues. The CDR3 DNA sequence: TGTGCCAGCAGCCAATCCGACAGGCCCACTGAAGCTTTCTTT. Residues: CASSQSDRPTEAFF.

This chain connects TRBV6-5 to TRBJ1-5; 8 nucleotides line up with TRBD1. V shed 7 bases and J 5 bases; nucleotides not matched to a gene: 10. The germline V gene encodes CDR1 MNHEY and CDR2 SVGAGI. This CDR3 is built from 15 residues. As DNA, the CDR3 is TGTGCCAGCACCATCGACAGGGGCGGCGATCAGCCCCAGCATTTT. This sequence encodes CASTIDRGGDQPQHF.

In this sample, this clone turned up a few times. For the CDR3, the DNA is TGTGCCAGCAGCTTCCAAGGAGGGAGAAACACCATATATTTT. Translation: CASSFQGGRNTIYF. The chain employs TRBV28 and TRBJ1-3; D not certain. CDR1 and CDR2 from the germline V gene are MDHEN and SYDVKM. The CDR3 is 14 amino acids. Trimming removed 6 bases at V and 5 bases at J, with 14 bases between.

The V and J genes are TRBV3-1 (or the pseudogene TRBV3-2) and TRBJ1-2; 11 bases agree with TRBD1. V dropped 3 bases and J dropped 4; count of bases not matched to a gene: 4. Germline CDR1 LGHDT, CDR2 YNNKEL (reference sequence). This CDR3 region has 15 residues. Here the CDR3 DNA reads TGTGCCAGCAGCCAGGGACAGGGGGGCGGCTATGGCTACACCTTC. Protein product: CASSQGQGGGYGYTF.

The rearrangement uses TRBV7-9 and TRBJ2-1; TRBD2 might be the D (6 bases). CDR3 length: 15 amino acids. CDR1 is SEHNR, CDR2 FQNEAQ, per germline (reference sequence). The ends were cut back, 1 base at V and 9 bases at J, with 16 bases in the middle. CDR3 in amino acids: CASSLGSGTSGEQFF. The CDR3 region has the DNA TGTGCCAGCAGCTTAGGTTCCGGGACTTCCGGTGAGCAGTTCTTC.

The chain links TRBV4-1 to TRBJ2-2; D perhaps matches TRBD2 (5 bases). The CDR3 is 16 residues long. V lost 1 base to trimming and J lost 0 bases, with 9 bases between them. Germline V gene sequence: CDR1 MGHRA, CDR2 YSYEKL. The CDR3 bases are TGCGCCAGCAGCCAAGGTGACTATCCGAACACCGGGGAGCTGTTTTTT. Its protein is CASSQGDYPNTGELFF.

Here the CDR3 DNA reads TGTGCCAGCAGCTCTAGCGGGAGTGGCAAAAACATTCAGTACTTC. Its translation is CASSSSGSGKNIQYF. This rearrangement joins TRBV11-2 to TRBJ2-4, with TRBD2 identical over 10 bases. The ends lost 4 bases at V and 3 bases at J; junction bases unmatched: 3. The CDR3 has 15 residues. Germline V lookup: CDR1 SGHAT, CDR2 FQNNGV.

DNA of the CDR3: TGTGCCAGCAGTTACTCGGGTGGGGGGGAGACCCAGTACTTC. It is translated as CASSYSGGGETQYF. The chain is built from TRBV6-6 and TRBJ2-5; D is perhaps TRBD2 (6 bases). The germline V and J ends were trimmed by 0 bases and 5 bases, with 10 bases remaining between them. The CDR3 length is 14 residues. Germline V gives CDR1 MNHNY, CDR2 SVGAGI (reference sequence).

As regards this clone: A read error may account for a junction end that differs from germline. V gene TRBV10-3 combines with J gene TRBJ1-1, with 12 bases that match TRBD1. Germline V gene data show CDR1 as ENHRY and CDR2 as SYGVKD. This CDR3 comprises 17 residues. CDR3 DNA sequence: TGTGCCATCAGGGCGGCGGGGACAGGGGGCGGGAACGCTGAAGCTTTCTTT. Its translation: CAIRAAGTGGGNAEAFF.

J is TRBJ2-1 and V is TRBV4-1; TRBD2 matches 10 bases. J was trimmed by 2 bases and V by 3 bases; bases with no gene match: 4. The CDR3 has 16 amino acids. From germline, CDR1 is MGHRA and CDR2 YSYEKL. CDR3 nucleotide sequence: TGCGCCAGCAGCCAGGCTAGCGGGGGCGCCTACAATGAGCAGTTCTTC. Its protein product is CASSQASGGAYNEQFF.